These T cell receptor beta chains were read from a single sample in a study of CD8+ T cells in alopecia areata. Data came from immunoSEQ multiplex PCR; TCRdb stores just in-frame clones and leaves some out. The table records roughly 120,000 clones, 30% to 40% of them present only once. Source material: CD4+ T cells sorted from blood. The receptor source for this set is a human donor with alopecia areata. Each CDR3 is given with its conserved first and last residue. Fields, in order: clone size, J gene, V gene, D gene, CDR3 protein, CDR3 DNA. D genes are given only for firm matches. Clone size is given for some rows only: seen once, a few or many times, or a class if the clone is expanded.

clone_size: few; j_call: TRBJ2-1; v_call: TRBV19; d_call: TRBD2; cdr3_aa: CASRDRRAGGNEQFF; cdr3_nt: TGTGCCAGTAGGGACCGCAGGGCGGGGGGCAATGAGCAGTTCTTC
clone_size: NA; j_call: TRBJ2-7; v_call: TRBV5-1; d_call: TRBD1; cdr3_aa: CASSLYPGGTYEQYF; cdr3_nt: TGCGCCAGCAGCTTGTATCCAGGGGGAACCTACGAGCAGTACTTC
clone_size: once; j_call: TRBJ1-5; v_call: TRBV2; d_call: NA; cdr3_aa: CASSEIAAGYQPQHF; cdr3_nt: TGTGCCAGCAGTGAAATTGCGGCGGGGTACCAGCCCCAGCATTTT
clone_size: NA; j_call: TRBJ2-4; v_call: TRBV29-1; d_call: NA; cdr3_aa: CSVVRGTKNIQYF; cdr3_nt: TGCAGCGTTGTAAGGGGAACCAAAAACATTCAGTACTTC
clone_size: NA; j_call: TRBJ2-3; v_call: TRBV15; d_call: NA; cdr3_aa: CATSRGSRILGADTQYF; cdr3_nt: TGTGCCACCAGCAGAGGATCCCGCATTTTGGGGGCAGATACGCAGTATTTT
clone_size: NA; j_call: TRBJ2-7; v_call: TRBV10-3; d_call: NA; cdr3_aa: CAISAAYEQYF; cdr3_nt: TGTGCCATCAGTGCCGCCTACGAGCAGTACTTC
clone_size: once; j_call: TRBJ2-7; v_call: TRBV7-2; d_call: TRBD1; cdr3_aa: CASSPHRGLYEQYF; cdr3_nt: TGTGCCAGCAGCCCCCACAGGGGGCTCTACGAGCAGTACTTC
clone_size: few; j_call: TRBJ1-3; v_call: TRBV29-1; d_call: NA; cdr3_aa: CSARRGVTGNTIYF; cdr3_nt: TGCAGCGCCAGACGGGGGGTTACTGGAAACACCATATATTTT
clone_size: NA; j_call: TRBJ2-2; v_call: TRBV30; d_call: NA; cdr3_aa: CAWSPGGTGELFF; cdr3_nt: TGTGCCTGGAGCCCCGGGGGCACCGGGGAGCTGTTTTTT
clone_size: few; j_call: TRBJ1-5; v_call: TRBV7-2; d_call: NA; cdr3_aa: CASGVNQPQHF; cdr3_nt: TGTGCCTCGGGCGTCAATCAGCCCCAGCATTTT
clone_size: few; j_call: TRBJ2-2; v_call: TRBV7-2; d_call: TRBD1; cdr3_aa: CASSFWTGSTGELFF; cdr3_nt: TGTGCCAGCAGCTTCTGGACAGGGAGCACCGGGGAGCTGTTTTTT
clone_size: few; j_call: TRBJ2-5; v_call: TRBV29-1; d_call: TRBD1; cdr3_aa: CSVTTGGIGETQYF; cdr3_nt: TGCAGCGTAACCACAGGGGGCATAGGGGAGACCCAGTACTTC
clone_size: few; j_call: TRBJ2-7; v_call: TRBV19; d_call: TRBD1; cdr3_aa: CASSPGQGSGEQYF; cdr3_nt: TGTGCCAGTAGTCCGGGACAGGGGTCCGGCGAGCAGTACTTC
clone_size: NA; j_call: TRBJ2-1; v_call: TRBV5-1; d_call: NA; cdr3_aa: CASSLARLAYNEQFF; cdr3_nt: TGCGCCAGCAGCTTGGCGAGACTGGCATACAATGAGCAGTTCTTC
clone_size: NA; j_call: TRBJ2-7; v_call: TRBV29-1; d_call: NA; cdr3_aa: CSVWEGAAPYEQYF; cdr3_nt: TGCAGCGTTTGGGAGGGGGCTGCACCCTACGAGCAGTACTTC
clone_size: once; j_call: TRBJ2-5; v_call: TRBV5-1; d_call: TRBD1; cdr3_aa: CASSLGQGARETQYF; cdr3_nt: TGCGCCAGCAGCTTGGGACAGGGGGCTCGGGAGACCCAGTACTTC
clone_size: NA; j_call: TRBJ2-7; v_call: TRBV2; d_call: NA; cdr3_aa: CASSEDRKTPYEQYF; cdr3_nt: TGTGCCAGCAGTGAAGACAGAAAAACCCCCTACGAGCAGTACTTC
clone_size: NA; j_call: TRBJ1-2; v_call: TRBV2; d_call: TRBD1; cdr3_aa: CASSGQGTYGYTF; cdr3_nt: TGTGCCAGCAGTGGACAGGGGACCTATGGCTACACCTTC
clone_size: few; j_call: TRBJ1-2; v_call: TRBV28; d_call: NA; cdr3_aa: CASSLWGGAANYGYTF; cdr3_nt: TGTGCCAGCAGTTTATGGGGGGGCGCAGCTAACTATGGCTACACCTTC
clone_size: NA; j_call: TRBJ2-3; v_call: TRBV7-9; d_call: NA; cdr3_aa: CASSLEGPTPSTDTQYF; cdr3_nt: TGTGCCAGCAGCTTAGAGGGTCCCACACCTAGCACAGATACGCAGTATTTT
clone_size: NA; j_call: TRBJ2-1; v_call: TRBV29-1; d_call: TRBD2; cdr3_aa: CSVEIAGRGYNEQFF; cdr3_nt: TGCAGCGTTGAAATAGCTGGGAGGGGCTACAATGAGCAGTTCTTC
clone_size: few; j_call: TRBJ1-5; v_call: TRBV28; d_call: NA; cdr3_aa: CASSSTLQGPNQPQHF; cdr3_nt: TGTGCCAGCAGTTCAACCCTCCAGGGGCCAAATCAGCCCCAGCATTTT
clone_size: few; j_call: TRBJ2-2; v_call: TRBV7-2; d_call: NA; cdr3_aa: CASSYTENTGELFF; cdr3_nt: TGTGCCAGCAGCTACACAGAGAACACCGGGGAGCTGTTTTTT
clone_size: NA; j_call: TRBJ2-7; v_call: TRBV6-6; d_call: NA; cdr3_aa: CASSPTVYEQYF; cdr3_nt: TGTGCCAGCAGCCCGACAGTTTACGAGCAGTACTTC
clone_size: NA; j_call: TRBJ2-5; v_call: TRBV5-6; d_call: NA; cdr3_aa: CASSAGGETQYF; cdr3_nt: TGTGCCAGCAGCGCAGGGGGGGAGACCCAGTACTTC
clone_size: NA; j_call: TRBJ2-7; v_call: TRBV29-1; d_call: TRBD1; cdr3_aa: CSVGRDSEFAEQYF; cdr3_nt: TGCAGCGTTGGACGGGACAGCGAGTTCGCCGAGCAGTACTTC
clone_size: few; j_call: TRBJ1-5; v_call: TRBV2; d_call: TRBD1; cdr3_aa: CASIYGTGPPHF; cdr3_nt: TGTGCCAGCATCTACGGGACAGGGCCTCCGCATTTT
clone_size: few; j_call: TRBJ2-5; v_call: TRBV18; d_call: NA; cdr3_aa: CASTRQETQYF; cdr3_nt: TGTGCCAGCACCCGCCAAGAGACCCAGTACTTC
clone_size: NA; j_call: TRBJ2-7; v_call: TRBV7-9; d_call: NA; cdr3_aa: CASSPIQYEQYF; cdr3_nt: TGTGCCAGCAGTCCGATCCAGTACGAGCAGTACTTC
clone_size: few; j_call: TRBJ2-5; v_call: TRBV29-1; d_call: NA; cdr3_aa: CSVARLGQETQYF; cdr3_nt: TGCAGCGTTGCCCGGCTTGGCCAAGAGACCCAGTACTTC
clone_size: few; j_call: TRBJ2-5; v_call: TRBV18; d_call: TRBD1; cdr3_aa: CASSPRTGAEETQYF; cdr3_nt: TGTGCCAGCTCACCAAGGACAGGGGCGGAAGAGACCCAGTACTTC
clone_size: NA; j_call: TRBJ2-3; v_call: TRBV29-1; d_call: NA; cdr3_aa: CSFTRTTDTQYF; cdr3_nt: TGCAGCTTTACCCGAACCACAGATACGCAGTATTTT